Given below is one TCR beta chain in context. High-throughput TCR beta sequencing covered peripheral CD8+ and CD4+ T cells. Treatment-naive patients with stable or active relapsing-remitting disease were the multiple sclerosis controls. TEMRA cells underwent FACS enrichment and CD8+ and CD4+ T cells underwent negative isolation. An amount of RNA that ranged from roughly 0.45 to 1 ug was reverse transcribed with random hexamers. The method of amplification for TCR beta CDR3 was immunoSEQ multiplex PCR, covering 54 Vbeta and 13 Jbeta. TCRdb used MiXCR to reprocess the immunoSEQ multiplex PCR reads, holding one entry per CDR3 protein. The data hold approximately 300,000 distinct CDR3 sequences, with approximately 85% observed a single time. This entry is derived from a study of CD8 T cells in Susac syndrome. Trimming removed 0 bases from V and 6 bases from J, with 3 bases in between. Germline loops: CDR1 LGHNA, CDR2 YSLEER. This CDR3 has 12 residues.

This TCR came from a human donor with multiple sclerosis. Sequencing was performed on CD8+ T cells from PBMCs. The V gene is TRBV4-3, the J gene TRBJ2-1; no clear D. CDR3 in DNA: TGCGCCAGCAGCCAAGAGGGCAATGAGCAGTTCTTC. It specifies CASSQEGNEQFF.